This is a list of T cell receptor beta chains from one sample in a study of OX40 agonist ivuxolimab in advanced cancers. Sequencing was performed with immunoSEQ multiplex PCR; in TCRdb, only in-frame clones are kept and a portion is missing. The table lists some 70,000 clones, roughly 85% of them singletons. The input for sequencing was CD4+ or CD8+ T cells sorted from blood, taken in a trial of the OX40 agonist ivuxolimab. All receptors derive from an adult with an advanced solid tumor such as melanoma, head and neck, liver or kidney cancer. CDR3s include the opening cysteine and the closing phenylalanine or tryptophan. The order of the fields is J gene, CDR3 length, D gene, clone size, V gene, CDR3 DNA, CDR3 protein. D genes are given only for firm matches. Some rows mark clone size as missing; the rest say once, few, many or name a class of expanded clone.

>TRBJ1-4|13|-|once|TRBV19
TGTGCCAGTAGAGACAGACTTAATGAAAAACTGTTTTTT
CASRDRLNEKLFF
>TRBJ1-6|14|TRBD1|-|TRBV7-9
TGTGCCAGCAGCTCACAGGGGGCGGATTCACCCCTCCACTTT
CASSSQGADSPLHF
>TRBJ1-1|13|-|-|TRBV18
TGTGCCAGCTCTCCAGGAAAGGACACTGAAGCTTTCTTT
CASSPGKDTEAFF
>TRBJ2-2|16|TRBD1|-|TRBV9
TGTGCCAGCAGCCTCAGACAGGGTCCGAACACCGGGGAGCTGTTTTTT
CASSLRQGPNTGELFF
>TRBJ2-5|12|-|-|TRBV6-6
TGTGCCAGCAGTTACTGGGCCGAGACCCAGTACTTC
CASSYWAETQYF
>TRBJ2-5|14|TRBD2|-|TRBV2
TGTGCCAGCCCCGGGACTAGGACCCAAGAGACCCAGTACTTC
CASPGTRTQETQYF
>TRBJ1-1|14|-|-|TRBV19
TGTGCCAGTAGTATATTGGGGGGGTTGGCTGAAGCTTTCTTT
CASSILGGLAEAFF
>TRBJ1-3|16|-|-|TRBV19
TGTGCCAGTAGTATAGGGCCGACCAGGTCTGGAAACACCATATATTTT
CASSIGPTRSGNTIYF
>TRBJ1-1|15|TRBD1|-|TRBV14
TGTGCCAGCAGCCATTTGGGACAGGAGGAAACTGAAGCTTTCTTT
CASSHLGQEETEAFF
>TRBJ2-4|17|TRBD1|-|TRBV7-2
TGTGCCAGCAGCTTCCCCGGACAGGAACTAGCCAAAAACATTCAGTACTTC
CASSFPGQELAKNIQYF
>TRBJ1-4|15|-|-|TRBV5-6
TGTGCCAGCATTGAACAGGGAGGATCTAATGAAAAACTGTTTTTT
CASIEQGGSNEKLFF
>TRBJ1-2|14|-|-|TRBV6-1
TGTGCCAGCAGTCGGGACAAATCACACTATGGCTACACCTTC
CASSRDKSHYGYTF
>TRBJ1-1|16|-|-|TRBV29-1
TGCAGCGCTTCACTCCGTGATGGGCAGGTGAACACTGAAGCTTTCTTT
CSASLRDGQVNTEAFF
>TRBJ1-2|14|-|-|TRBV7-8
TGTGCCAGCAGCTTAGGAACAGAGAACTATGGCTACACCTTC
CASSLGTENYGYTF
>TRBJ2-3|11|-|-|TRBV20-1
TGCAGTGCTAGAGGCGGGGATACGCAGTATTTT
CSARGGDTQYF
>TRBJ1-1|14|-|-|TRBV19
TGTGCCAGTAGTATAGTCTTTGGGAACACTGAAGCTTTCTTT
CASSIVFGNTEAFF
>TRBJ2-3|15|TRBD2|once|TRBV4-3
TGCGCCAGCAGCCACCTAGCGGGGGGCCGAGATACGCAGTATTTT
CASSHLAGGRDTQYF
>TRBJ1-2|12|-|few|TRBV2
TGTGCCAGCACCTTCGCTTACTATGGCTACACCTTC
CASTFAYYGYTF
>TRBJ1-3|14|-|-|TRBV7-9
TGTGCCAGCAGCTTAGGACACGCTGGAAACACCATATATTTT
CASSLGHAGNTIYF
>TRBJ2-2|15|TRBD1|-|TRBV18
TGTGCCAGCTCACCCGGGACAGGGCGCACCGGGGAGCTGTTTTTT
CASSPGTGRTGELFF
>TRBJ1-2|13|TRBD1|-|TRBV2
TGTGCCAGCAGTCCCGACAGGGGGCTTGGCTACACCTTC
CASSPDRGLGYTF
>TRBJ1-4|15|-|-|TRBV10-3
TGTGCCATCAGTGAGTCAGGCAGGGGAGGAGAAAAACTGTTTTTT
CAISESGRGGEKLFF
>TRBJ1-2|15|TRBD1|-|TRBV6-5
TGTGCCAGCAGTTACCTTAGGACAGGGGGCTATGGCTACACCTTC
CASSYLRTGGYGYTF
>TRBJ2-7|15|TRBD2|-|TRBV7-8
TGTGCCAGCAGAACCGGACTAGCGGGGGCCTACGAGCAGTACTTC
CASRTGLAGAYEQYF
>TRBJ2-1|10|-|few|TRBV29-1
TGCAGCGTTGGAGTAAATGAGCAGTTCTTC
CSVGVNEQFF
>TRBJ2-7|11|TRBD1|-|TRBV20-1
TGCATAGCAGGGGGTTCCTACGAGCAGTACTTC
CIAGGSYEQYF
>TRBJ2-7|16|TRBD2|-|TRBV7-2
TGTGCCAGCAGTCCCCTGGCAGCGGGAGGTCCCTACGAGCAGTACTTC
CASSPLAAGGPYEQYF
>TRBJ1-6|15|-|-|TRBV5-8
TGTGCCAGCAGCCCGGGGACGGACCTTAATTCACCCCTCCACTTT
CASSPGTDLNSPLHF
>TRBJ2-7|14|-|-|TRBV11-3
TGTGCCAGCAGCTTAGCCTCAGGAGGCTACGAGCAGTACTTC
CASSLASGGYEQYF
>TRBJ2-1|15|-|-|TRBV7-2
TGTGCCAGCAGCTCCCGGGACCCCCCAGTGAATGAGCAGTTCTTC
CASSSRDPPVNEQFF
>TRBJ1-2|12|-|-|TRBV6-6
TGTGCCAGCACCCCAGCTCTCTATGGCTACACCTTC
CASTPALYGYTF
>TRBJ1-3|17|TRBD1|many|TRBV7-2
TGTGCCAGCAGCTTAGATATCGGGACAGGGTCTGGAAACACCATATATTTT
CASSLDIGTGSGNTIYF
>TRBJ2-1|13|-|-|TRBV11-3
TGTGCCAGCAGCCCGGGGAGCGTCAATGAGCAGTTCTTC
CASSPGSVNEQFF
>TRBJ1-2|18|TRBD1|-|TRBV9
TGTGCCAGCAGCAGTACAGGGGGCCCGTACTCAGCTAACTATGGCTACACCTTC
CASSSTGGPYSANYGYTF
>TRBJ2-1|17|-|-|TRBV9
TGTGCCAGCAGCGTAGCTACGGGCGGTAGCTCCTACAATGAGCAGTTCTTC
CASSVATGGSSYNEQFF
>TRBJ1-4|14|-|-|TRBV5-1
TGCGCCAGCAGCTTGGGCCAGGGTAATGAAAAACTGTTTTTT
CASSLGQGNEKLFF
>TRBJ2-1|14|-|few|TRBV28
TGTGCCAGCAGATGGAGGGAGCGGTGGGGTGAGCAGTTCTTC
CASRWRERWGEQFF
>TRBJ2-2|16|-|-|TRBV23-1
TGCGCCAGCAGTCACTCGTCCAGGGGAAACACCGGGGAGCTGTTTTTT
CASSHSSRGNTGELFF
>TRBJ1-1|13|-|-|TRBV9
TGTGCCAGCAGCTTTGGGTTGAACACTGAAGCTTTCTTT
CASSFGLNTEAFF
>TRBJ2-7|14|-|-|TRBV28
TGTGCCAGCAGTTTACCCAGAGGGACCTACGAGCAGTACTTC
CASSLPRGTYEQYF
>TRBJ1-2|13|-|-|TRBV5-4
TGTGCCAGCAGTTTCCTAACCTCGGGTGGCTACACCTTC
CASSFLTSGGYTF
>TRBJ2-5|14|-|-|TRBV28
TGTGCCAGCAGTCATCCAAACGCCCAAGAGACCCAGTACTTC
CASSHPNAQETQYF
>TRBJ1-1|15|TRBD1|few|TRBV9
TGTGCCAGCAGCGCTTCAGGTACAGGGGTGACTGAAGCTTTCTTT
CASSASGTGVTEAFF
>TRBJ2-7|14|TRBD1|-|TRBV27
TGTGCCAGCAGTACCGGGACAGCGACCTACGAGCAGTACTTC
CASSTGTATYEQYF
>TRBJ1-1|13|TRBD1|-|TRBV30
TGTGCCTGGAGTCCCGACAGGGATACTGAAGCTTTCTTT
CAWSPDRDTEAFF
>TRBJ2-2|17|-|-|TRBV6-1
TGTGCCAGCAGTGCCGGGACGGGGATTTCGAACACCGGGGAGCTGTTTTTT
CASSAGTGISNTGELFF
>TRBJ2-3|14|-|-|TRBV10-3
TGTGCCATCAGTCCCTTAACTAGTGCAGATACGCAGTATTTT
CAISPLTSADTQYF
>TRBJ2-7|16|TRBD2|-|TRBV7-2
TGTGCCAGCAGCCCCCATAGCGGGAGACTTGGCAACGAGCAGTACTTC
CASSPHSGRLGNEQYF
>TRBJ1-2|13|TRBD1|-|TRBV5-4
TGTGCCAGCAGCTTACAGGGGGCGGGTGGCTACACCTTC
CASSLQGAGGYTF
>TRBJ2-5|16|TRBD1|-|TRBV9
TGTGCCAGCAGCGCCGAGGACAGGGGAGGTCGAGAGACCCAGTACTTC
CASSAEDRGGRETQYF
>TRBJ1-2|12|-|-|TRBV28
TGTGCCAGCAGTTTAGAGACAAGGGGCTACACCTTC
CASSLETRGYTF
>TRBJ1-5|13|-|-|TRBV7-9
TGTGCCAGCAGCTTGCTAAGCAATCAGCCCCAGCATTTT
CASSLLSNQPQHF
>TRBJ2-7|14|TRBD2|-|TRBV11-2
TGTGCCAGCAGGAGACTAGCGGGAGTTTACGAGCAGTACTTC
CASRRLAGVYEQYF
>TRBJ1-2|13|-|-|TRBV7-2
TGTGCCAGCAGCCCGCGGAGGTTCTATGGCTACACCTTC
CASSPRRFYGYTF
>TRBJ1-6|14|-|-|TRBV10-3
TGTGCCATCAGTGAGTCGTCAGGAAATTCACCCCTCCACTTT
CAISESSGNSPLHF
>TRBJ1-5|14|-|-|TRBV27
TGTGCCAGCAGTTTAAGTCCCTATAAGCAGCCCCAGCATTTT
CASSLSPYKQPQHF
>TRBJ2-3|14|TRBD2|-|TRBV29-1
TGCAGCGTCAGACTAGCGGGGTACACAGATACGCAGTATTTT
CSVRLAGYTDTQYF